The 26 T cell receptor beta chains below all came from one sample that was sequenced in a study of shared clonotypes between healthy human individuals. The assay was immunoSEQ multiplex PCR, and TCRdb's table has in-frame clones only and misses some. The profile shows fewer than 2.5 million clones, approximately 93% of them singletons. The sequenced material came from naive CD4+ T cells from PBMCs. Subset noted: CD45RA+ positively selected. Receptors originate from a man between 18 and 29 years old in good health. Some clones in this sample may be carry-over from other donors' samples.

V is TRBV14 and J is TRBJ1-2; unclear D gene. From germline, CDR1 is SGHDN and CDR2 FVKESK. With 0 bases removed from V and 5 bases from J, the gap between germline ends came to 10 bases. CDR3 length: 14 residues. CDR3 region: CASSQEPGPYGYTF. The DNA of the CDR3 is TGTGCCAGCAGCCAAGAACCCGGACCGTATGGCTACACCTTC.

This clone occurred once. V gene TRBV2 combines with J gene TRBJ2-6, with 7 bases fitting TRBD1. In germline, CDR1 is SNHLY, CDR2 FYNNEI. The CDR3 has 16 residues. The V segment lost 4 bases and the J segment 2 bases; nucleotides outside the gene matches: 5. CDR3 sequence: CASSGTGGTGANVLTF. CDR3 sequence (DNA): TGTGCCAGCAGTGGGACAGGAGGCACTGGGGCCAACGTCCTGACTTTC.

This chain joins TRBV5-1 and TRBJ1-4; D might be TRBD1 (5 bases). The V end lost 5 bases, the J end lost 3 bases, and 14 bases lay between the germline ends. The CDR3 spans 15 residues. Per germline, CDR1 SGHRS and CDR2 YFSETQ. The DNA of the CDR3 is TGCGCCAGCAGTCGGGGAGGGGCAGCTAATGAAAAACTGTTTTTT. Translating it yields CASSRGGAANEKLFF.

The chain is built from TRBV11-3 and TRBJ1-3; the match to TRBD1 covers 10 bases. Germline V gene sequence: CDR1 SGHNT, CDR2 YENEEA. The junction had 1 base not matched to a gene; V was cut back by 5 bases and J by 0 bases. The CDR3 totals 15 residues. CDR3 sequence (DNA): TGTGCCAGCAGCCGGACAGGGGGCTCTGGAAACACCATATATTTT. Translating it yields CASSRTGGSGNTIYF.

The chain combines TRBV4-3 with TRBJ1-2; D is undetermined. V lost 1 base and J 8 bases, leaving 14 bases between the germline ends. Germline lookup yields CDR1 LGHNA and CDR2 YSLEER. The CDR3 has 14 residues. The chain's CDR3 is CASSQGVWESGYTF. For the CDR3, the DNA is TGCGCCAGCAGCCAAGGGGTCTGGGAATCGGGCTACACCTTC.

The chain recombines TRBV7-3 with TRBJ2-1; D is unresolved. This CDR3 spans 15 amino acids. V was cut by 1 base and J by 0 bases, with 7 bases left in between. Germline values: CDR1 SGHTA, CDR2 FQGTGA. The CDR3 region is CASSLMAGSYNEQFF. In DNA form, the CDR3 reads TGTGCCAGCAGCTTAATGGCCGGCTCCTACAATGAGCAGTTCTTC.

The V call is TRBV18, the J call TRBJ2-1, with 8 bases identical to TRBD1. There are 15 residues in the CDR3. Per the germline V gene, CDR1 is KGHSH and CDR2 is LQKENI. The ends lost 5 bases at V and 5 bases at J; junction bases unmatched: 8. CDR3 coding DNA: TGTGCCAGCTCATCAGACAGGGGAAGAGACAATGAGCAGTTCTTC. Its translation: CASSSDRGRDNEQFF.

The gene calls are TRBV7-2 and TRBJ2-1; 13 positions match TRBD2. This CDR3 spans 16 amino acids. V dropped 5 bases and J dropped 4; count of bases not matched to a gene: 5. CDR1 is SGHTA, CDR2 FQGNSA, per germline. The CDR3 nucleotides read TGTGCCAGCAGCCCGAGACTAGCGGGAGGATACAATGAGCAGTTCTTC. It specifies CASSPRLAGGYNEQFF. Full variable domain (remainder filled in from reference TRBV7-2 and TRBJ2-1): GAGVSQSPSNKVTEKGKDVELRCDPISGHTALYWYRQSLGQGLEFLIYFQGNSAPDKSGLPSDRFSAERTGGSVSTLTIQRTQQEDSAVYLCASSPRLAGGYNEQFFGPGTRLTVL.

The V call is TRBV7-3, the J call TRBJ2-5, with D tentatively TRBD2 (7 bases). Germline lookup yields CDR1 SGHTA and CDR2 FQGTGA. The CDR3 runs to 15 residues. V shed 3 bases and J shed 2 bases, with 13 bases lying between them. The CDR3 protein is CASSLGGRKQETQYF. The CDR3 nucleotides are TGTGCCAGCAGCTTGGGGGGGCGCAAACAAGAGACCCAGTACTTC.

This clone was seen once. The rearrangement joins TRBV7-2 to TRBJ2-1; the D gene is possibly TRBD2 (5 bases). CDR1 SGHTA and CDR2 FQGNSA come from the germline V gene. The CDR3 is 15 residues long. V was cut by 5 bases and J by 7 bases, with 18 bases left in between. The CDR3 region has the DNA TGTGCCAGCAGCCTAGATGGTGGACTCTGGAATGAGCAGTTCTTC. Residues: CASSLDGGLWNEQFF.

This chain uses TRBV28 with TRBJ2-7; 7 bases match TRBD1. The V gene's germline CDR1 is MDHEN and CDR2 SYDVKM. V trimming: 7 bases; J trimming: 7 bases; junction bases outside the gene matches: 13. The CDR3 is 14 amino acids. CDR3 coding DNA: TGTGCCAGCACGTCGGGACAGCCCTTCGTGGAGCAGTACTTC. Amino acids: CASTSGQPFVEQYF.

The chain links TRBV19 to TRBJ1-1; D is ambiguous. The CDR3 is 14 residues long. The germline CDR1 and CDR2 sequences are LNHDA and SQIVND (reference sequence). The V and J ends lost 1 base and 6 bases respectively, with 12 bases between them. CDR3 sequence reads: CASSIGAGSSEAFF. The CDR3, as DNA: TGTGCCAGTAGTATAGGGGCGGGTAGCTCTGAAGCTTTCTTT. Full variable domain (remainder filled in from reference TRBV19 and TRBJ1-1): DGGITQSPKYLFRKEGQNVTLSCEQNLNHDAMYWYRQDPGQGLRLIYYSQIVNDFQKGDIAEGYSVSREKKESFPLTVTSAQKNPTAFYLCASSIGAGSSEAFFGQGTRLTVV.

To note about this clone: The sample holds other DNA sequences that translate to the same CDR3. This chain uses TRBV27 with TRBJ1-3; D remains unclear. Germline V gene data show CDR1 as MNHEY and CDR2 as SMNVEV (reference sequence). The CDR3 runs 15 residues. V lost 0 bases, J lost 0 bases, and 6 bases lay in between. The chain's CDR3 is CASSLSVNSGNTIYF. Written as DNA, the CDR3 is TGTGCCAGCAGTTTATCGGTTAACTCTGGAAACACCATATATTTT.

This clone has just one count. CDR3 protein: CASTDRGTNQPQHF. The CDR3 nucleotides are TGTGCCAGCACAGACAGGGGGACTAATCAGCCCCAGCATTTT. The rearrangement uses TRBV6-6 and TRBJ1-5; 9 bases match TRBD1. The CDR3 covers 14 residues. Germline V lookup: CDR1 MNHNY, CDR2 SVGAGI (reference sequence). V gave up 7 bases and J gave up 4 bases; unmatched junction bases: 5.

The chain recombines TRBV6-4 with TRBJ2-1; D is uncertain. Germline lookup yields CDR1 MRHNA and CDR2 SNTAGT. The ends were cut back, 6 bases at V and 6 bases at J, with 21 bases in the middle. This CDR3 contains 16 residues. CDR3 DNA sequence: TGTGCCAGCAGCCAAGAACGGCCGACTGGAGTCAATGAGCAGTTCTTC. This sequence encodes CASSQERPTGVNEQFF.

Concerning this clone: At the DNA level, this CDR3 is encoded by other sequences in the same sample as well. The chain employs TRBV28 and TRBJ2-7; D may be TRBD1 or TRBD2 (5 bases each). V was trimmed by 5 bases and J by 2 bases, leaving 13 bases between them. Germline CDR1 is MDHEN and CDR2 is SYDVKM. This CDR3 comprises 14 residues. CDR3 sequence reads: CASSPGTGTYEQYF. CDR3 coding DNA: TGTGCCAGCAGTCCAGGGACGGGGACCTACGAGCAGTACTTC.

The chain uses TRBV27 and TRBJ2-7; the D call may be TRBD1 or TRBD2 (5 bases each). V was shortened by 5 bases and J by 6 bases, with 23 bases between the two germline ends. CDR1 is MNHEY and CDR2 is SMNVEV in the germline V gene (reference sequence). The CDR3 is 16 residues long. The chain's CDR3 is CASSPRSRDRLTEQYF. The CDR3, as DNA: TGTGCCAGCAGTCCAAGGAGCAGGGATCGACTAACCGAGCAGTACTTC.

The V call is TRBV9, the J call TRBJ2-6; 9 bases line up with TRBD1. V shed 4 bases and J 0 bases; nucleotides not matched to a gene: 8. CDR1 is SGDLS, CDR2 YYNGEE, per germline. This CDR3 is built from 18 residues. The CDR3 DNA sequence: TGTGCCAGCAGCTCAAGGACAGGGGCGAACTCTGGGGCCAACGTCCTGACTTTC. It encodes CASSSRTGANSGANVLTF.

This chain links TRBV27 with TRBJ1-5; no reliable D call. V was shortened by 1 base and J by 2 bases, with 6 bases between the two germline ends. The CDR3 is 14 amino acids. Per germline, CDR1 MNHEY and CDR2 SMNVEV (reference sequence). DNA for the CDR3: TGTGCCAGCAGTTTATTCTCTGGCAATCAGCCCCAGCATTTT. Its translation is CASSLFSGNQPQHF.

The CDR3 region has the DNA TGCGCCAGCAGCGGTTCTAGCTCCTACAATGAGCAGTTCTTC. Its translation: CASSGSSSYNEQFF. The chain carries TRBV5-1 and TRBJ2-1, with D uncertain. Per germline, CDR1 SGHRS and CDR2 YFSETQ. V was clipped by 4 bases and J by 0 bases, with 8 bases between them. The CDR3 is made up of 14 amino acids.

The chain uses TRBV19 and TRBJ2-1; 12 nucleotides agree with TRBD1. Germline-derived CDR1 and CDR2 are LNHDA and SQIVND (reference sequence). Losses at the gene ends were 5 bases for V and 12 bases for J; bases not matched to a gene: 17. The CDR3 has 17 residues. The CDR3 loop is CASSLITPGQGAHRQFF. In DNA, the CDR3 is TGTGCCAGTAGTTTAATCACCCCGGGACAGGGGGCTCACAGGCAGTTCTTC.

This chain joins TRBV29-1 and TRBJ2-2; D ambiguous. The CDR3 consists of 13 residues. Germline CDR1 SQVTM, CDR2 ANQGSEA. V was shortened by 1 base and J by 2 bases, with 5 bases between the two germline ends. For the CDR3, the DNA is TGCAGCGTTGAAGTCCGCAACACCGGGGAGCTGTTTTTT. Its protein is CSVEVRNTGELFF.

The V gene is TRBV29-1, the J gene TRBJ2-5; D is unclear. Per the germline V gene, CDR1 is SQVTM and CDR2 is ANQGSEA. V shed 7 bases and J shed 1 base, with 13 bases lying between them. This CDR3 contains 13 residues. The CDR3 region has the DNA TGCAGCGGTGACCCTTGGAGCCAAGAGACCCAGTACTTC. Translating it yields CSGDPWSQETQYF.

V usage is TRBV7-3 and J usage is TRBJ2-7; 12 nucleotides agree with TRBD1. CDR3 length: 16 amino acids. V lost 6 bases to trimming and J lost 5 bases; unmatched junction nucleotides: 11. CDR1 and CDR2 from the germline V gene are SGHTA and FQGTGA. Written as DNA, the CDR3 is TGTGCCAGCAGTATCGAGGTGGGGACAGGGGGCAACGAGCAGTACTTC. Translation: CASSIEVGTGGNEQYF.

The chain links TRBV6-1 to TRBJ2-7; D unresolved. The CDR3 runs to 11 residues. Germline V gene lookup returns CDR1 MNHNS and CDR2 SASEGT. V was clipped by 2 bases and J by 3 bases, with 2 bases between them. The CDR3 sequence is CASSENYEQYF. The DNA for the CDR3 is TGTGCCAGCAGTGAAAACTACGAGCAGTACTTC.

V usage is TRBV11-2 and J usage is TRBJ2-3; 8 nucleotides match TRBD1. The CDR3 spans 16 residues. Trimming removed 5 bases from V and 4 bases from J; junction bases left unmatched: 11. Germline V gives CDR1 SGHAT, CDR2 FQNNGV. The DNA for the CDR3 is TGTGCCAGCAGCCTAATCCGGACAGGGAATCCAGATACGCAGTATTTT. Its protein is CASSLIRTGNPDTQYF.